The present T cell receptor beta chain was sequenced within a study of blood T cells in healthy people across ages (dated by TCRdb to the mid-2010s). Turning to the overall study: In model experiments, template switching captured about one uniquely barcoded TCR beta cDNA molecule for every two T cells. The donors were divided into four age groups: young (average around 15 years), middle-aged (about 40), aged (about 60) and long-lived (approximately 74). The study measured age-related changes in TCR beta repertoire diversity using deep sequencing normalized with unique cDNA molecular identifiers. Two additional independent replicas of 1 million unique cDNA reads from the same blood draw were analyzed for two donors (one aged 18 to 30 and one aged 80 or older). To avoid experimental bias, donors of different ages were randomly spread across the sequencing lanes.

The approximately 39 donors, aged about 6 to 100 years, were systemically healthy Caucasian individuals from Russia. Each donor gave 8 to 10 milliliters of peripheral blood, collected into EDTA-treated Vacutainer tubes. Ficoll-Paque density-gradient centrifugation was used to isolate PBMCs, with at least 6 million obtained per sample. Trizol reagent was used to extract total RNA from PBMCs, with at least 6 micrograms per sample. For every donor, an aliquot of PBMCs went through flow cytometry to measure the percentages of naive CD45RAhigh/CD27high T cells. Study-level results and caveats: A strong correlation was found between observed TCR beta diversity and the percentage of naive T cells measured by flow cytometry. Compared with the aged group, the long-lived group had more naive CD4+ T cells, fewer expanded clones and increased TCR diversity, suggesting age selection. Estimates of total diversity based on one million sequenced T cells were regarded as lower bounds and as underestimates. Conclusive comparison of naive and antigen-experienced compartments was prevented by the profiling of bulk unsorted PBMCs. Observed TCR beta diversity per million T cells fell roughly linearly with age, and a significant reduction was already apparent by age roughly 40. Because donor CMV infection status was unknown, age-related changes in expanded clonotypes were potentially confounded.

Receptor amplification or capture employed 5' RACE. The reads were generated on an Illumina HiSeq 2500. The second PCR ran for roughly 7 to 12 cycles and used a J-beta primer mix along with a sample-barcoded 5' primer. Each TCR beta cDNA molecule received a unique molecular identifier from a template-switch 5' adaptor carrying 12 random nucleotides. Each sample yielded at least 3 million CDR3-containing paired-end reads. First-strand cDNA synthesis was performed from all RNA using the Mint cDNA synthesis kit, with priming by a TRBC-specific oligonucleotide. All cDNA was treated with uracil-DNA glycosylase and then went through a first 18-cycle PCR with the universal primers M1SS and BC2_uni_R. The study's processing was this. For normalization, 1 million high-quality reads, each with a distinct molecular identifier, were randomly selected from each sample. Instead of being binned into consensus sequences, reads that shared molecular identifiers were thrown out. MiTCR, with a Q25 quality threshold and the strictest error-elimination algorithm, was used for CDR3 identification, clonotype clustering and error correction. Lower-bound total TCR beta diversity was estimated with a nonparametric unseen species model using Euler transformation. TCRdb passed the public sequencing reads through fastp at Q25 and MiXCR, retaining productive beta sequences. Each entry merges the rows of one CDR3 protein and shows their most common DNA and genes. The authors' filters were not applied to this entry. The sample yields around 650,000 distinct CDR3 sequences; around 43% were counted once. The top ten constitute around 30% of the sample.

About this clonotype itself: Its antigen remains unidentified. No base-level quality is on record; no much larger clone is a single base apart.

The CDR3 starts with the cysteine, ends with the phenylalanine, and has 14 residues. Left in the record is the CDR3 DNA by itself, 42 bases read in frame from the first base. V and J are truncated by 2 bases and 7 bases respectively, leaving an intervening sequence of 15 bases. In the germline V gene (reference sequence), CDR1 corresponds to DFQATT and CDR2 to SNEGSKA. The origin of this receptor is a man older than 75 in good health. The sample taken for sequencing was blood. In this chain, TRBV20-1 is recombined with TRBJ2-1, with the D gene not confidently named. The DNA reads TGCAGTGCTAGACCCGCTCGACCAGAAAATGAGCAGTTCTTC. The encoded protein is CSARPARPENEQFF.